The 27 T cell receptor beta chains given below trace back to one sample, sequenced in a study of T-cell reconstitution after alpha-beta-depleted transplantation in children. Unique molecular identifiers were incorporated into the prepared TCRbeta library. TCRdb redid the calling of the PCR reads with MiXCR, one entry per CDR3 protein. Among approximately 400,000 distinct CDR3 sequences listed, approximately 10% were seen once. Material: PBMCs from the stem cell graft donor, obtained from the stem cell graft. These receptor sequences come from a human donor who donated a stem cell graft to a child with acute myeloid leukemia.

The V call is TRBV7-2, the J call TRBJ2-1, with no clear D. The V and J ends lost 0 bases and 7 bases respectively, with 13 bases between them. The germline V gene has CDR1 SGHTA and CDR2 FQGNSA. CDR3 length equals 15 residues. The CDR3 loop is CASSLATSFGNEQFF. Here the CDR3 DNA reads TGTGCCAGCAGCTTAGCTACTTCATTTGGAAATGAGCAGTTCTTC.

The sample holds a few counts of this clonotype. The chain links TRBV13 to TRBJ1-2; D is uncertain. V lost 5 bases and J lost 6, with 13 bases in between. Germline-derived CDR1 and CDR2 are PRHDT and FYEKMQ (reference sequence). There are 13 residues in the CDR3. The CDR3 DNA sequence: TGTGCCAGCAGCGTCACCGGGCGCCATGGCTACACCTTC. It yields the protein CASSVTGRHGYTF.

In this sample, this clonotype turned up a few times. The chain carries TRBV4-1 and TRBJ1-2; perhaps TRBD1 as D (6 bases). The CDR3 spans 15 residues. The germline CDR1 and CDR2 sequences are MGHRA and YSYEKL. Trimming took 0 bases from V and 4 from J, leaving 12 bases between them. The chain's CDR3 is CASSQDYQGTYGYTF. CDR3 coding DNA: TGCGCCAGCAGCCAAGATTATCAGGGGACCTATGGCTACACCTTC.

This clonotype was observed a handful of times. CDR3 sequence: CASSLAPGRHTDTQYF. CDR3 in DNA: TGTGCCAGCAGCTTAGCGCCGGGGCGACACACAGATACGCAGTATTTT. The gene calls are TRBV7-9 and TRBJ2-3; D is tentatively TRBD1 or TRBD2 (5 bases each). The V end was cut by 0 bases, the J end by 2 bases, with 12 bases between. Germline CDR1 and CDR2: SEHNR and FQNEAQ (reference sequence). The CDR3 is made up of 16 amino acids.

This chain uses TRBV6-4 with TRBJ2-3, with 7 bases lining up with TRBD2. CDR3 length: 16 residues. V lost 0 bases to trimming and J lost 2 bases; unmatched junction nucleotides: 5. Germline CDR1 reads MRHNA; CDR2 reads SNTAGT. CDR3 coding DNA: TGTGCCAGCAGTGACTCGGGTGCGGGGGACACAGATACGCAGTATTTT. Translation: CASSDSGAGDTDTQYF.

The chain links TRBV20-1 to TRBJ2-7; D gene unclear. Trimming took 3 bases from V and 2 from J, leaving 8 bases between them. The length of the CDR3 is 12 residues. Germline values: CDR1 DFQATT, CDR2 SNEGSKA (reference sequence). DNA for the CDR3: TGCAGTGCTAGGACGGCTCCCTACGAGCAGTACTTC. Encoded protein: CSARTAPYEQYF.

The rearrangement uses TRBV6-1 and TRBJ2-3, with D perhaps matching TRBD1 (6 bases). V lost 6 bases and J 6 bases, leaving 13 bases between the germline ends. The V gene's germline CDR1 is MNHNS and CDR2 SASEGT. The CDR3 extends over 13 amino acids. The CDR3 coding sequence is TGTGCCAGCAGCATCGGGACATCGGATACGCAGTATTTT. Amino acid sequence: CASSIGTSDTQYF.

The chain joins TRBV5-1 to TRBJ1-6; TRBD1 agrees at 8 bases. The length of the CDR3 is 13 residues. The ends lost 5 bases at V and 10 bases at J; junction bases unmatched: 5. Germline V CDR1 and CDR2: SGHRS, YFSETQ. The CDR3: CASRTGDDSPLHF. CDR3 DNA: TGCGCCAGCAGGACAGGGGACGACTCACCCCTCCACTTT.

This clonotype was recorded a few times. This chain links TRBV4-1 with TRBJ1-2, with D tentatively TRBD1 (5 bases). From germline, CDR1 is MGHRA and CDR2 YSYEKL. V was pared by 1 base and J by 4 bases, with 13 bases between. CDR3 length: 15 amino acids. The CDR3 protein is CASSQGLGGIYGYTF. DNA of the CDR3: TGCGCCAGCAGCCAAGGCCTGGGGGGGATCTATGGCTACACCTTC.

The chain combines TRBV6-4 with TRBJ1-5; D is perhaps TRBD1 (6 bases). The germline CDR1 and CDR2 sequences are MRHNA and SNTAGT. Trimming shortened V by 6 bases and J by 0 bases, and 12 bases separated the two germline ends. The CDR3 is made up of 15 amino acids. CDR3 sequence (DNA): TGTGCCAGCAGGAAGGACAGTTATAGCAATCAGCCCCAGCATTTT. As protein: CASRKDSYSNQPQHF.

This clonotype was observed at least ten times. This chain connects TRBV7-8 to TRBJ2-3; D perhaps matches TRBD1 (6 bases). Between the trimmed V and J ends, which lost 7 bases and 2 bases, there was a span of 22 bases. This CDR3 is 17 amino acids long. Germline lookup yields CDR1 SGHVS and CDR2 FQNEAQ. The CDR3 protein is CASIPTDRSGNTDTQYF. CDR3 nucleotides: TGTGCCAGCATTCCAACCGACAGGTCTGGAAACACAGATACGCAGTATTTT.

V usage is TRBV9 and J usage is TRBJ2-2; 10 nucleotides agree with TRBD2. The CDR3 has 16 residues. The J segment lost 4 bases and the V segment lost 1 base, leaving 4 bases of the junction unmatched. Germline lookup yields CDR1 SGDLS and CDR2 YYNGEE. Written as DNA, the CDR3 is TGTGCCAGCAGCGTAACTAGCGGGAATCCCACCGGGGAGCTGTTTTTT. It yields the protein CASSVTSGNPTGELFF.

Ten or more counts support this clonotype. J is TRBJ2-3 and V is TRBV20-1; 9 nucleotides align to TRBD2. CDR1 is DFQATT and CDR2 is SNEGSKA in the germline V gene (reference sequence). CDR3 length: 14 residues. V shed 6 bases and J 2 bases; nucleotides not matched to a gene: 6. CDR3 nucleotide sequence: TGCAGTGCCCCCCCGGGACTAGCCACAGATACGCAGTATTTT. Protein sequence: CSAPPGLATDTQYF.

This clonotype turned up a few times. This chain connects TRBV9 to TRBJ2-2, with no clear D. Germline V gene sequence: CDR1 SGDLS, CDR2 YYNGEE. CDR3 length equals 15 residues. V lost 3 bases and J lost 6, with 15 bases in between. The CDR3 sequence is CASSAAPVGPGELFF. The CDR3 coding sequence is TGTGCCAGCAGCGCCGCCCCCGTTGGGCCCGGGGAGCTGTTTTTT.

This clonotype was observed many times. CDR3 bases: TGTGCCAGCAGTTACTCTGCTAGCGGGGCCTCCTACGAGCAGTACGTC. Encoded protein: CASSYSASGASYEQYV. The chain couples TRBV6-5 to TRBJ2-7, with 9 bases identical to TRBD2. This CDR3 is built from 16 residues. Unmatched junction bases numbered 3, after V lost 0 bases and J lost 0 bases. Germline values: CDR1 MNHEY, CDR2 SVGAGI.

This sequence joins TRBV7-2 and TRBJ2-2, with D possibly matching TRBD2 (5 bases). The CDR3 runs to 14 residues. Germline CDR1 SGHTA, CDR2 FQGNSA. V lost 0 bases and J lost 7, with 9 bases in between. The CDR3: CASSLAGEHGELFF. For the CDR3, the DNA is TGTGCCAGCAGCTTAGCGGGAGAGCACGGGGAGCTGTTTTTT.

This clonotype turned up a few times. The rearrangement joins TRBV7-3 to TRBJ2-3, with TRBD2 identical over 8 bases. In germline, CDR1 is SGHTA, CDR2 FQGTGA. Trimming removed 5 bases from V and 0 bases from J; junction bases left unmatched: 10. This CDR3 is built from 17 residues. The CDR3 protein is CASSLQPGGPSTDTQYF. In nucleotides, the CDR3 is TGTGCCAGCAGCCTACAACCGGGGGGGCCGAGCACAGATACGCAGTATTTT.

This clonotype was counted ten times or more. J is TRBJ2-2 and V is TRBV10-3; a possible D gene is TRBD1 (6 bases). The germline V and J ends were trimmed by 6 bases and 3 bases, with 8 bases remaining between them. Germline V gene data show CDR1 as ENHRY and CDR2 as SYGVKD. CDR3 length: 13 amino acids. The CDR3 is CAISWTDTGELFF. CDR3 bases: TGTGCCATCAGCTGGACAGACACCGGGGAGCTGTTTTTT.

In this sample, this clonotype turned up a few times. Here the CDR3 DNA reads TGCGCCAGCAGCCAAGATATAAGCACAGATACGCAGTATTTT. The encoded protein is CASSQDISTDTQYF. The chain carries TRBV4-3 and TRBJ2-3, with D uncertain. The germline gives CDR1 LGHNA, CDR2 YSLEER. V was trimmed by 0 bases and J by 0 bases, leaving 4 bases between them. The CDR3 runs to 14 residues.

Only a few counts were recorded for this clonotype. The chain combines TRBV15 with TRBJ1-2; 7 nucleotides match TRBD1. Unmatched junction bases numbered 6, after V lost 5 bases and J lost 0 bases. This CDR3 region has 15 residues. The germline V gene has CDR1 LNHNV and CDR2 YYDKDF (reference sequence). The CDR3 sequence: CATSEGALANYGYTF. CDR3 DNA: TGTGCCACCAGCGAGGGGGCTTTAGCTAACTATGGCTACACCTTC.

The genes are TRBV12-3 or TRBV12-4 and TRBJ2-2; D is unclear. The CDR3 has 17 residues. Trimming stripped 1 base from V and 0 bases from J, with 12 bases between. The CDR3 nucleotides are TGTGCCAGCAGTTTAGGAGCCGGGTGGGCGAACACCGGGGAGCTGTTTTTT. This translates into CASSLGAGWANTGELFF.

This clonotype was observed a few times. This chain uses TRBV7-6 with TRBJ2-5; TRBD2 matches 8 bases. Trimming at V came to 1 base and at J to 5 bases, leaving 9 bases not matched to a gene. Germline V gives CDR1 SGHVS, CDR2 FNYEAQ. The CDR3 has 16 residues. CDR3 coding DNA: TGTGCCAGCAGCTTAGTTGTCCTAGCGGGCGGTGAGACCCAGTACTTC. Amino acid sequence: CASSLVVLAGGETQYF. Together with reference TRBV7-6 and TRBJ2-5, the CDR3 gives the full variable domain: GAGVSQSPRYKVTKRGQDVALRCDPISGHVSLYWYRQALGQGPEFLTYFNYEAQQDKSGLPNDRFSAERPEGSISTLTIQRTEQRDSAMYRCASSLVVLAGGETQYFGPGTRLLVL.

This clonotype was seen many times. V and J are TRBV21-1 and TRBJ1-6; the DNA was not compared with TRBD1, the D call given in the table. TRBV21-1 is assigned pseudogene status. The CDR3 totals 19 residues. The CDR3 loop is CASSPRDRRSLSYNSPLHF. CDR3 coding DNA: TGTGCCAGCAGCCCCCGGGACAGACGATCTCTCTCATATAATTCACCCCTCCACTTT.

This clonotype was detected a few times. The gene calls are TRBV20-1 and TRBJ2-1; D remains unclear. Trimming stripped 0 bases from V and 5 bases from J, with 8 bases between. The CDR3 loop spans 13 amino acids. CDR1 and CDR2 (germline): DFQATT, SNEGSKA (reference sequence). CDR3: CSARDPRHNEQFF. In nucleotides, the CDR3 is TGCAGTGCTAGAGATCCCCGGCACAATGAGCAGTTCTTC.

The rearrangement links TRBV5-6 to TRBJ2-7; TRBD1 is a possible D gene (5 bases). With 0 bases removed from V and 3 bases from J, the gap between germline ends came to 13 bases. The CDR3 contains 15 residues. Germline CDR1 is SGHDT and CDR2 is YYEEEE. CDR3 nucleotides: TGTGCCAGCAGCTTGGGAACCATCAGGGACTACGAGCAGTACGTC. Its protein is CASSLGTIRDYEQYV.

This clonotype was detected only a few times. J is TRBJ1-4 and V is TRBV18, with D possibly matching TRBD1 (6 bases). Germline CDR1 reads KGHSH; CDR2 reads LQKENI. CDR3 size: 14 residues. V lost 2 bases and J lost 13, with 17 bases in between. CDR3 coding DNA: TGTGCCAGCTCACCAACGGCAGGGGCGGAGGGACTGTTTTTT. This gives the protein CASSPTAGAEGLFF.

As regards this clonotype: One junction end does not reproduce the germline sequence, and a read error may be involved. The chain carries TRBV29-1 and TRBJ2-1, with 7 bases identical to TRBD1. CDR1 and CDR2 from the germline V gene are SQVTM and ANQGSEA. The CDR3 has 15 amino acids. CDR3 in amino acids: CTVDSGQSSYNEQFF. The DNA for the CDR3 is TGCACCGTTGACTCGGGACAGTCCTCCTACAATGAGCAGTTCTTC.